Reported below is one TCR beta chain. What it binds is unknown. The data stem from a study of cytomegalovirus exposure and HLA in healthy donors. Findings and caveats of the study: Researchers counted roughly 160 TCR beta chains as cytomegalovirus-associated. Reportedly, diagnosis of cytomegalovirus status by the classifier showed high specificity and sensitivity.

Using immunoSEQ multiplex PCR, the repertoire was profiled, and TCRdb retains in-frame clones only, with some absent. The sample contains around 150,000 clones, 82% of which appear only once. The CDR3 contains 16 residues. Trimming removed 0 bases at V and 4 bases at J, with 13 bases between. The germline V gene encodes CDR1 SGHRS and CDR2 YFSETQ. This sequence joins TRBV5-1 and TRBJ2-2; a weak D match, TRBD1 (6 bases). This receptor was obtained from a man younger than 45 in good health and CMV-seropositive. Material: PBMCs. CDR3 region: CASSLVQGPGTGELFF. The CDR3 DNA reads as TGCGCCAGCAGCTTGGTGCAGGGGCCTGGCACCGGGGAGCTGTTTTTT.